The 25 T cell receptor beta chains in this list originate from one sample, sequenced in a study of blood T cell repertoires in COVID-19. Profiled with immunoSEQ multiplex PCR; TCRdb holds only in-frame clones, not every one. The sample contains approximately 230,000 clones, around 88% of which appear only once. Material for sequencing was PBMCs or T cells enriched from blood (not recorded which). All receptors come from a woman in her forties or fifties with acute COVID-19.

The chain joins TRBV28 to TRBJ1-4, with D maybe TRBD1 (5 bases). The V end was cut by 4 bases, the J end by 7 bases, with 16 bases between. This CDR3 region has 15 residues. Germline assignment: CDR1 MDHEN and CDR2 SYDVKM. The CDR3 protein is CASSYPGGGGEKLFF. In DNA form, the CDR3 reads TGTGCCAGCAGTTACCCCGGGGGAGGAGGTGAAAAACTGTTTTTT.

In its sample, this clone was seen once. This chain uses TRBV28 with TRBJ2-1, with D possibly TRBD2 on 5 matching bases. V lost 2 bases and J 2 bases, leaving 10 bases between the germline ends. The CDR3 loop spans 15 amino acids. From germline, CDR1 is MDHEN and CDR2 SYDVKM. The CDR3 protein is CASSLRASTYNEQFF. CDR3 coding DNA: TGTGCCAGCAGTTTAAGGGCTAGCACCTACAATGAGCAGTTCTTC.

About this clone itself: Other DNA variants within this sample encode the same CDR3. The chain is built from TRBV7-2 and TRBJ2-1; tentative D call: TRBD2 (5 bases). This CDR3 is 12 amino acids long. Deletions cut 3 bases from V and 7 bases from J, with 7 bases between. Germline-derived CDR1 and CDR2 are SGHTA and FQGNSA. CDR3 coding DNA: TGTGCCAGCAGCTTGACGGGAAATGAGCAGTTCTTC. This sequence encodes CASSLTGNEQFF.

The chain combines TRBV30 with TRBJ1-1, with D maybe TRBD1 (5 bases). There are 13 residues in the CDR3. Germline V gives CDR1 GTSNPN, CDR2 SVGIG (reference sequence). Trimming removed 3 bases from V and 4 bases from J, with 12 bases in between. The DNA for the CDR3 is TGTGCCTGGAGATGGGGCAGGGTCACTGAAGCTTTCTTT. It translates to CAWRWGRVTEAFF.

The V and J genes are TRBV4-2 and TRBJ2-1; TRBD2 aligns across 10 bases. CDR1 is LGHNA and CDR2 is YNFKEQ in the germline V gene. This CDR3 contains 16 residues. V was clipped by 3 bases and J by 6 bases; unmatched bases: 8. CDR3: CASSHPLAGDPNEQFF. The CDR3 DNA reads TGTGCCAGCAGCCATCCTCTAGCGGGAGACCCCAATGAGCAGTTCTTC.

The rearrangement joins TRBV18 to TRBJ1-4; D ambiguous. V lost 4 bases to trimming and J lost 5 bases, with 2 bases between them. Germline CDR1 is KGHSH and CDR2 is LQKENI. CDR3 size: 11 residues. The CDR3 is CASSLNEKLFF. The CDR3 nucleotides are TGTGCCAGCTCACTAAATGAAAAACTGTTTTTT.

In its sample, this clone was seen once. The chain employs TRBV24-1 and TRBJ1-2; 7 bases match TRBD1. There are 13 residues in the CDR3. The J segment lost 8 bases and the V segment lost 5 bases, leaving 7 bases of the junction unmatched. Germline-derived CDR1 and CDR2 are KGHDR and SFDVKD. CDR3 protein: CATSGATGWGYTF. The CDR3 bases are TGTGCCACCAGTGGCGCGACAGGGTGGGGCTACACCTTC.

J is TRBJ2-5 and V is TRBV5-1; 13 bases are shared with TRBD2. V gave up 5 bases and J gave up 5 bases; unmatched junction bases: 3. The CDR3 contains 14 residues. Per the germline V gene, CDR1 is SGHRS and CDR2 is YFSETQ. The CDR3 spells CASSGLAGEETQYF. CDR3 in DNA: TGCGCCAGCAGTGGACTAGCGGGAGAGGAGACCCAGTACTTC.

The V call is TRBV11-2, the J call TRBJ2-7, with 9 nucleotides matching TRBD1. This CDR3 region has 16 residues. Trimming cost V 1 base and J 6 bases; bases outside gene matches: 10. Germline CDR1 reads SGHAT; CDR2 reads FQNNGV. DNA for the CDR3: TGTGCCAGCAGCTTAGTCGGGACAGGGCTCCACGGCGAGCAGTACTTC. Amino acids: CASSLVGTGLHGEQYF.

CDR3 bases: TGCGCCAGCAGTACAACAGGCAACACTGAAGCTTTCTTT. It yields the protein CASSTTGNTEAFF. V and J are TRBV10-1 and TRBJ1-1, with TRBD1 as a possible D gene (5 bases). The CDR3 is made up of 13 amino acids. Per germline, CDR1 WNHNN and CDR2 SYGVQD (reference sequence). V shed 5 bases and J shed 2 bases, with 9 bases lying between them.

The V and J genes are TRBV5-6 and TRBJ2-7; 14 bases fit TRBD2. The CDR3 consists of 16 residues. Per germline, CDR1 SGHDT and CDR2 YYEEEE. V lost 4 bases to trimming and J lost 2 bases; unmatched junction nucleotides: 5. CDR3 in DNA: TGTGCCAGCAGCCGGATGGGACTAGCGGGGGCCTACGAGCAGTACTTC. Its translation: CASSRMGLAGAYEQYF.

This chain joins TRBV9 and TRBJ2-1; no clear D gene. This CDR3 is 11 amino acids long. Per the germline V gene, CDR1 is SGDLS and CDR2 is YYNGEE. The V end lost 4 bases, the J end lost 7 bases, and 6 bases lay between the germline ends. The CDR3 sequence is CASSPSNEQFF. The CDR3 region has the DNA TGTGCCAGCAGCCCCTCGAATGAGCAGTTCTTC.

J is TRBJ1-1 and V is TRBV30; D might be TRBD1 (5 bases). This CDR3 is 14 amino acids long. CDR1 GTSNPN and CDR2 SVGIG come from the germline V gene (reference sequence). The V gene lost 3 bases and the J gene lost 4 bases, with 15 bases spanning the gap. CDR3 in DNA: TGTGCCTGGAGGCCAGGTCGGGGGACCACTGAAGCTTTCTTT. It specifies CAWRPGRGTTEAFF.

The chain uses TRBV4-1 and TRBJ1-5; 7 bases map to TRBD1. CDR3 length: 14 residues. Per the germline V gene, CDR1 is MGHRA and CDR2 is YSYEKL. After removal of 3 bases from V and 4 bases from J, the junction contained 3 bases not matched to a gene. Written as DNA, the CDR3 is TGCGCCAGCAGCCAGGGCAGGGGGAATCAGCCCCAGCATTTT. It specifies CASSQGRGNQPQHF.

About this clone itself: Sequence at one end of the junction differs from germline and may be a read error. This chain uses TRBV7-9 with TRBJ2-7; a weak D match, TRBD1 (5 bases). CDR1 and CDR2 from the germline V gene are SEHNR and FQNEAQ (reference sequence). This CDR3 is built from 16 residues. This CDR3 is CASSLALRQGSHEQYF. CDR3 sequence (DNA): TGTGCCAGCAGCTTAGCGCTAAGGCAGGGCTCCCACGAGCAGTACTTC.

This chain joins TRBV3-1 (or the pseudogene TRBV3-2) and TRBJ1-2; tentatively, D is TRBD1 (5 bases). CDR1 LGHDT and CDR2 YNNKEL come from the germline V gene (reference sequence). V was shortened by 6 bases and J by 3 bases, with 11 bases between the two germline ends. This CDR3 has 13 residues. In DNA, the CDR3 is TGTGCCAGCAGTCCTCAGGGTCACTATGGCTACACCTTC. Protein sequence: CASSPQGHYGYTF.

The chain uses TRBV5-4 and TRBJ2-7; D unresolved. The germline V gene has CDR1 SGHNT and CDR2 YYREEE (reference sequence). The V gene lost 0 bases and the J gene lost 5 bases, with 6 bases spanning the gap. The CDR3 sequence is 12 residues long. The CDR3 reads CASSLELDEQYF. Written as DNA, the CDR3 is TGTGCCAGCAGCTTGGAATTAGACGAGCAGTACTTC.

This clone came up once. The gene calls are TRBV7-2 and TRBJ2-3; 9 nucleotides agree with TRBD1. CDR3 length equals 17 residues. Unmatched junction bases numbered 9, after V lost 3 bases and J lost 2 bases. Germline values: CDR1 SGHTA, CDR2 FQGNSA. CDR3 protein: CASSLRARDRVTDTQYF. CDR3 in DNA: TGTGCCAGCAGCTTGAGGGCTCGGGACAGGGTCACAGATACGCAGTATTTT.

As concerns this clone: Other DNA variants within this sample encode the same CDR3. The rearrangement uses TRBV27 and TRBJ2-5; D perhaps matches TRBD1 (6 bases). The V and J ends lost 4 bases and 5 bases respectively, with 11 bases between them. The CDR3 length is 13 residues. Germline lookup yields CDR1 MNHEY and CDR2 SMNVEV (reference sequence). CDR3 nucleotide sequence: TGTGCCAGCAGTTCCAGGGGAAGGGAGACCCAGTACTTC. This translates into CASSSRGRETQYF.

The chain is built from TRBV7-6 and TRBJ2-5; D remains ambiguous. CDR1 is SGHVS and CDR2 is FNYEAQ in the germline V gene. Trimming stripped 6 bases from V and 3 bases from J, with 8 bases between. This CDR3 is 12 amino acids long. CDR3 loop: CASSPREETQYF. As DNA, the CDR3 is TGTGCCAGCAGTCCTAGAGAAGAGACCCAGTACTTC. Variable domain in full (rest from reference TRBV7-6 and TRBJ2-5): GAGVSQSPRYKVTKRGQDVALRCDPISGHVSLYWYRQALGQGPEFLTYFNYEAQQDKSGLPNDRFSAERPEGSISTLTIQRTEQRDSAMYRCASSPREETQYFGPGTRLLVL.

CDR3 region: CASSSDTGELFF. The CDR3 DNA sequence: TGTGCCAGCAGCTCCGACACCGGGGAGCTGTTTTTT. The V call is TRBV7-2, the J call TRBJ2-2; D remains ambiguous. Germline V gives CDR1 SGHTA, CDR2 FQGNSA. V was cut by 4 bases and J by 3 bases, with 3 bases left in between. This CDR3 comprises 12 residues. Drawing the rest from reference TRBV7-2 and TRBJ2-2, the complete variable domain is GAGVSQSPSNKVTEKGKDVELRCDPISGHTALYWYRQSLGQGLEFLIYFQGNSAPDKSGLPSDRFSAERTGGSVSTLTIQRTQQEDSAVYLCASSSDTGELFFGEGSRLTVL.

The chain recombines TRBV7-9 with TRBJ2-1; the match to TRBD1 covers 9 bases. With V trimmed by 5 bases and J by 1 base, 12 bases remained unmatched. Germline CDR1 is SEHNR and CDR2 is FQNEAQ (reference sequence). CDR3 length: 18 residues. The CDR3 is CASSPVEGTGRSYNEQFF. The CDR3 DNA reads TGTGCCAGCAGCCCAGTGGAAGGGACAGGGCGATCCTACAATGAGCAGTTCTTC.

The chain recombines TRBV5-1 with TRBJ2-2; D call uncertain. The germline gives CDR1 SGHRS, CDR2 YFSETQ. V was cut by 4 bases and J by 3 bases, with 4 bases left in between. The CDR3 totals 12 residues. In nucleotides, the CDR3 is TGCGCCAGCAGCGAGGACACCGGGGAGCTGTTTTTT. As protein: CASSEDTGELFF.

The genes are TRBV7-9 and TRBJ1-2; 9 bases line up with TRBD1. The CDR3 runs to 13 residues. Germline CDR1 is SEHNR and CDR2 is FQNEAQ (reference sequence). V gave up 6 bases and J gave up 8 bases; unmatched junction bases: 7. CDR3 sequence: CASSITGGRGYTF. As DNA, the CDR3 is TGTGCCAGCAGTATCACAGGGGGCAGGGGCTACACCTTC.

This chain joins TRBV28 and TRBJ2-1, with TRBD1 matching 8 bases. The J segment lost 0 bases and the V segment lost 4 bases, leaving 8 bases of the junction unmatched. Germline V gene data show CDR1 as MDHEN and CDR2 as SYDVKM. The CDR3 contains 17 residues. CDR3 amino acids: CASSSPRTGSSYNEQFF. The CDR3, as DNA: TGTGCCAGCAGTTCCCCCCGGACAGGGAGCTCCTACAATGAGCAGTTCTTC.